A selection of T cell receptor beta chains follows, all from one sample in a study of cytomegalovirus exposure and HLA in healthy donors. This table comes from immunoSEQ multiplex PCR, and its TCRdb copy is limited to in-frame clones, with some not included. Of 200,000 to 250,000 clones detected, approximately 80% appear once; the ten largest clones hold about 3.8%. The sequenced sample consisted of PBMCs. The receptor set was obtained from a male donor in good health and CMV-seronegative. The CDR3 runs from the conserved cysteine through the conserved F or W. The order of the fields is V gene, clone size, D gene, J gene, CDR3 protein, CDR3 DNA. The D gene is left open where the match is weak. Only part of the rows carry a size: once, few, many, or a class if the clone is expanded.

TRBV28	-	-	TRBJ2-7	CASSLSLPEQYF	TGTGCCAGCAGTTTAAGCCTCCCTGAGCAGTACTTC
TRBV4-2	-	TRBD1	TRBJ2-2	CASSPKGPGQLNTGELFF	TGTGCCAGCAGCCCGAAGGGGCCGGGACAGCTGAACACCGGGGAGCTGTTTTTT
TRBV10-3	-	TRBD1	TRBJ2-3	CAISDNRGRPDTQYF	TGTGCCATCAGTGATAACAGGGGGCGGCCAGATACGCAGTATTTT
TRBV9	-	TRBD1	TRBJ2-1	CASSVGGQGPQNEQFF	TGTGCCAGCAGCGTCGGCGGACAGGGTCCTCAGAATGAGCAGTTCTTC
TRBV18	few	TRBD1	TRBJ2-3	CASSLLTGASSTDTQYF	TGTGCCAGCTCCCTCCTTACAGGGGCCTCTAGCACAGATACGCAGTATTTT
TRBV11-3	-	-	TRBJ2-2	CASSLGGPNTGELFF	TGTGCCAGCAGTCTCGGGGGTCCTAACACCGGGGAGCTGTTTTTT
TRBV5-4	-	-	TRBJ2-5	CASSLGSGQETQYF	TGTGCCAGCAGCTTGGGCTCAGGCCAAGAGACCCAGTACTTC
TRBV6-6	-	TRBD2	TRBJ2-3	CASSYTAGVADTQYF	TGTGCCAGCAGTTACACGGCGGGAGTGGCAGATACGCAGTATTTT
TRBV27	-	-	TRBJ2-7	CASSLSGYRESYEQYF	TGTGCCAGCAGTTTATCGGGTTACAGGGAATCCTACGAGCAGTACTTC
TRBV5-8	-	TRBD1	TRBJ1-5	CASSSRIDRVVNQPQHF	TGTGCCAGCAGCTCACGAATCGACAGGGTGGTCAATCAGCCCCAGCATTTT